This TCR beta chain was identified in a study of T cell responses to AZD1222 COVID-19 vaccine. The study, taken as a whole, reports: The study identified only 6 or 7 AZD1222 recipients as seropositive at baseline.

The protocol was immunoSEQ multiplex PCR, while the TCRdb copy is restricted to in-frame clones and leaves out a portion. The data show under 150,000 clones, with roughly 92% seen just once and roughly 1% held by the top ten. From germline, CDR1 is LNHDA and CDR2 SQIVND (reference sequence). With V trimmed by 4 bases and J by 4 bases, 2 bases remained unmatched. CDR3 length: 15 residues. Comment on this clone: The antigen remains unidentified.

The TCR originated in an adult who received the AZD1222 COVID-19 vaccine. The sequences come from peripheral blood, collected 28 days after the second AZD1222 dose. J is TRBJ2-2 and V is TRBV19, with 11 bases identical to TRBD1. The CDR3 loop reads CASSTGTGGTGELFF. The DNA for the CDR3 is TGTGCCAGTAGTACCGGGACAGGGGGCACCGGGGAGCTGTTTTTT.